Each of the 23 T cell receptor beta chains below was sequenced from the same sample in a study of T cell changes during pregnancy in multiple sclerosis. The protocol was immunoSEQ multiplex PCR, while the TCRdb copy is restricted to in-frame clones and leaves out a portion. The sample holds 35,000 to 40,000 clones, 92% seen once. The sequences come from CD4+ T cells from peripheral blood mononuclear cells, collected in the third trimester of pregnancy. These receptors were obtained from a female donor with multiple sclerosis, enrolled in a pregnancy study.

V and J are TRBV5-6 and TRBJ2-1; D not resolved. This CDR3 spans 14 amino acids. Germline V gene sequence: CDR1 SGHDT, CDR2 YYEEEE. Trimming took off 2 bases at V and 0 bases at J, with 6 bases between the two ends. The CDR3 nucleotides are TGTGCCAGCAGCTTTTTCCTCTCCTACAATGAGCAGTTCTTC. Its translation is CASSFFLSYNEQFF.

The CDR3 spells CASIPSSYEQYF. CDR3 DNA sequence: TGTGCCAGCATCCCCTCCTCCTACGAGCAGTACTTC. The chain recombines TRBV2 with TRBJ2-7; no reliable D call. V lost 7 bases to trimming and J lost 0 bases, with 7 bases between them. CDR1 is SNHLY and CDR2 is FYNNEI in the germline V gene. The CDR3 consists of 12 residues.

This clone showed up just once. CDR3 DNA sequence: TGTGCCAGCAGTTACTTTGGTAGGGGCCCTGAAGCTTTCTTT. As protein: CASSYFGRGPEAFF. This rearrangement joins TRBV6-5 to TRBJ1-1, with a possible D match to TRBD1 (5 bases). This CDR3 region has 14 residues. The V end was cut by 1 base, the J end by 6 bases, with 12 bases between. Germline values: CDR1 MNHEY, CDR2 SVGAGI.

This chain links TRBV28 with TRBJ1-1, with a weak D call TRBD1 (6 bases). CDR1 and CDR2 from the germline V gene are MDHEN and SYDVKM. The V gene lost 3 bases and the J gene lost 0 bases, with 11 bases spanning the gap. The length of the CDR3 is 15 residues. For the CDR3, the DNA is TGTGCCAGCAGTTTCTGGGGGCGGCTGAACACTGAAGCTTTCTTT. Translated, it gives CASSFWGRLNTEAFF.

The chain is built from TRBV6-5 and TRBJ2-2, with 7 bases that match TRBD2. Germline V lookup: CDR1 MNHEY, CDR2 SVGAGI. J was trimmed by 4 bases and V by 6 bases; bases with no gene match: 8. There are 15 residues in the CDR3. This CDR3 reads CASSPRSGGTGELFF. DNA for the CDR3: TGTGCCAGCAGCCCTCGGTCGGGAGGCACCGGGGAGCTGTTTTTT.

The chain joins TRBV7-2 to TRBJ2-1; D not resolved. CDR1 and CDR2 from the germline V gene are SGHTA and FQGNSA. This CDR3 is 14 amino acids long. Trimming took off 3 bases at V and 6 bases at J, with 12 bases between the two ends. The CDR3 protein is CASSLSGRSNEQFF. CDR3 sequence (DNA): TGTGCCAGCAGCTTGAGTGGGCGAAGCAATGAGCAGTTCTTC.

This chain uses TRBV18 with TRBJ2-2; 7 positions agree with TRBD1. CDR1 is KGHSH, CDR2 LQKENI, per germline. This CDR3 region has 16 residues. Trimming at V came to 1 base and at J to 4 bases, leaving 6 bases not matched to a gene. The CDR3 DNA reads as TGTGCCAGCTCACCACGGCAGGGGGACGGCACCGGGGAGCTGTTTTTT. Its translation: CASSPRQGDGTGELFF.

This sequence joins TRBV5-1 and TRBJ1-2; 10 bases are a match to TRBD1. The CDR3 is 15 residues long. Germline trimming cut 0 bases from V and 4 bases from J; bases unmatched to any gene: 3. Germline values: CDR1 SGHRS, CDR2 YFSETQ. CDR3 residues: CASSLGDRGGYGYTF. Written as DNA, the CDR3 is TGCGCCAGCAGCTTGGGGGACAGGGGAGGCTATGGCTACACCTTC.

This chain uses TRBV5-4 with TRBJ1-1, with 8 positions matching TRBD1. The germline V gene encodes CDR1 SGHNT and CDR2 YYREEE (reference sequence). This CDR3 spans 14 amino acids. V was pared by 5 bases and J by 1 base, with 4 bases of the junction left unmatched. The CDR3 reads CASRWTGKNTEAFF. The CDR3 DNA reads as TGTGCCAGCAGATGGACAGGGAAGAACACTGAAGCTTTCTTT.

The rearrangement links TRBV11-2 to TRBJ1-2, with 8 bases matching TRBD1. Looked up from germline, CDR1 is SGHAT and CDR2 is FQNNGV. The V and J ends lost 5 bases and 4 bases, in that order; junction bases with no gene match: 6. The CDR3 length is 14 residues. DNA of the CDR3: TGTGCCAGCAGCCTCCGGACAGGGTCCTATGGCTACACCTTC. Protein: CASSLRTGSYGYTF.

The chain links TRBV7-9 to TRBJ2-3; D might be TRBD1 (6 bases). Trimming stripped 1 base from V and 4 bases from J, with 6 bases between. From germline, CDR1 is SEHNR and CDR2 FQNEAQ (reference sequence). The CDR3 is 13 amino acids. The CDR3 DNA follows: TGTGCCAGCAGCTTAGGACAGGCAGATACGCAGTATTTT. Its protein product is CASSLGQADTQYF.

The chain couples TRBV5-4 to TRBJ1-2; maybe TRBD1 (5 bases). Germline V gene sequence: CDR1 SGHNT, CDR2 YYREEE (reference sequence). There are 12 residues in the CDR3. Trimming removed 2 bases from V and 6 bases from J, with 8 bases in between. The CDR3 region is CASSLDSNGYTF. CDR3 nucleotides: TGTGCCAGCAGCTTAGACAGCAATGGCTACACCTTC.

CDR3 amino acids: CASSESGEATGELFF. The CDR3 nucleotides are TGTGCCAGCAGTGAGTCGGGGGAGGCAACCGGGGAGCTGTTTTTT. This sequence joins TRBV2 and TRBJ2-2; weak D call: TRBD2 (6 bases). The CDR3 runs 15 residues. The germline V gene encodes CDR1 SNHLY and CDR2 FYNNEI. V was pared by 3 bases and J by 5 bases, with 13 bases between.

V is TRBV5-6 and J is TRBJ1-1; no definite D call. CDR1 and CDR2 from the germline V gene are SGHDT and YYEEEE. V lost 1 base, J lost 0 bases, and 10 bases lay in between. The CDR3 totals 15 residues. The CDR3 sequence: CASSLNADLNTEAFF. As DNA, the CDR3 is TGTGCCAGCAGCTTGAATGCAGACTTGAACACTGAAGCTTTCTTT. Full variable domain (missing parts from reference TRBV5-6 and TRBJ1-1): DAGVTQSPTHLIKTRGQQVTLRCSPKSGHDTVSWYQQALGQGPQFIFQYYEEEERQRGNFPDRFSGHQFPNYSSELNVNALLLGDSALYLCASSLNADLNTEAFFGQGTRLTVV.

The chain joins TRBV27 to TRBJ1-1; no clear D gene. V gave up 0 bases and J gave up 3 bases, with 8 bases separating them. Germline V gene data show CDR1 as MNHEY and CDR2 as SMNVEV (reference sequence). CDR3 length equals 14 residues. CDR3 residues: CASSLSGFYTEAFF. As DNA, the CDR3 is TGTGCCAGCAGTTTATCGGGCTTTTACACTGAAGCTTTCTTT.

The CDR3 DNA follows: TGCGCCAGCAGCCGAAATGGGCGGGAGGGCCTCTCGACCCAGTACTTC. As protein: CASSRNGREGLSTQYF. The gene calls are TRBV4-1 and TRBJ2-5, with 9 nucleotides matching TRBD2. The CDR3 consists of 16 residues. The V gene's germline CDR1 is MGHRA and CDR2 YSYEKL. V shed 4 bases, J shed 7 bases, and the junction held 13 bases outside the gene matches.

This clone was found once. The gene calls are TRBV5-1 and TRBJ2-4; 9 bases fit TRBD1. Germline lookup yields CDR1 SGHRS and CDR2 YFSETQ. This CDR3 contains 15 residues. V lost 4 bases to trimming and J lost 3 bases; unmatched junction nucleotides: 5. This CDR3 reads CASSPRQGVKNIQYF. CDR3 bases: TGCGCCAGCAGCCCCCGACAGGGGGTCAAAAACATTCAGTACTTC. The full variable domain, completed using reference TRBV5-1 and TRBJ2-4, is KAGVTQTPRYLIKTRGQQVTLSCSPISGHRSVSWYQQTPGQGLQFLFEYFSETQRNKGNFPGRFSGRQFSNSRSEMNVSTLELGDSALYLCASSPRQGVKNIQYFGAGTRLSVL.

The table lists this clone with a count of one. The chain uses TRBV28 and TRBJ2-1, with TRBD2 as a possible D gene (5 bases). The CDR3 totals 16 residues. From germline, CDR1 is MDHEN and CDR2 SYDVKM. Between the trimmed V and J ends, which lost 2 bases and 9 bases, there was a span of 20 bases. Written as DNA, the CDR3 is TGTGCCAGCAGTTTAGCCGCTGGACTTCCGTTCGGTGAGCAGTTCTTC. Translating gives CASSLAAGLPFGEQFF.

The chain combines TRBV7-2 with TRBJ2-5, with D possibly TRBD2 on 7 matching bases. Germline V gene sequence: CDR1 SGHTA, CDR2 FQGNSA. The CDR3 runs 17 residues. Deletions cut 5 bases from V and 2 bases from J, with 21 bases between. The CDR3 region has the DNA TGTGCCAGCAGCCTCACGACTAGCCTGAGGGGGCAAGAGACCCAGTACTTC. This codes for CASSLTTSLRGQETQYF.

The V call is TRBV6-5, the J call TRBJ2-3; 12 bases line up with TRBD2. The V gene's germline CDR1 is MNHEY and CDR2 SVGAGI. The V gene end was trimmed by 5 bases and the J gene end by 5 bases; junction bases not matched to a gene: 5. The CDR3 has 15 residues. The CDR3 reads CASSTGLAGIDTQYF. The CDR3 DNA reads as TGTGCCAGCAGTACCGGACTAGCGGGAATAGATACGCAGTATTTT.

The chain employs TRBV18 and TRBJ1-2; TRBD1 matches 7 bases. Germline assignment: CDR1 KGHSH and CDR2 LQKENI. CDR3 length: 15 amino acids. The J segment lost 6 bases and the V segment lost 3 bases, leaving 10 bases of the junction unmatched. The CDR3 protein is CASSPERGHRDGYTF. In DNA, the CDR3 is TGTGCCAGCTCACCTGAAAGGGGGCACCGGGATGGCTACACCTTC.

The chain joins TRBV5-1 to TRBJ2-1; TRBD2 matches 9 bases. Germline lookup yields CDR1 SGHRS and CDR2 YFSETQ. The J segment lost 5 bases and the V segment lost 3 bases, leaving 3 bases of the junction unmatched. The CDR3 spans 14 residues. CDR3 bases: TGCGCCAGCAGCTCCTTAGCGGGAGACAATGAGCAGTTCTTC. This gives the protein CASSSLAGDNEQFF.

CDR3 DNA sequence: TGTGCCAGCCAGAAGACAGAGATGAACACTGAAGCTTTCTTT. Amino acids: CASQKTEMNTEAFF. The V call is TRBV2, the J call TRBJ1-1, with D possibly matching TRBD1 (5 bases). Germline CDR1 reads SNHLY; CDR2 reads FYNNEI. There are 14 residues in the CDR3. Trimming removed 8 bases from V and 0 bases from J, with 13 bases in between.